The rows below give T cell receptor beta chains drawn from one sample of a study of OX40 agonist ivuxolimab in advanced cancers. Data came from immunoSEQ multiplex PCR; TCRdb stores just in-frame clones and leaves some out. Of tens of thousands of clones in the sample, around 87% were seen once. The specimen comprised CD4+ or CD8+ T cells sorted from blood, sampled in a trial of the OX40 agonist ivuxolimab. Receptor source: an adult with an advanced solid tumor such as melanoma, head and neck, liver or kidney cancer. Each CDR3 is given with its conserved first and last residue. The D gene is left open where the match is weak. Clone size is shown for a subset of rows, as once, few, many or a class of expanded clone.

NA,NA,TRBV19,TRBJ2-6,TGTGCCAGTAGTATAGCGGGTGTGGCCGTCTCTGGGGCCAACGTCCTGACTTTC,CASSIAGVAVSGANVLTF
NA,NA,TRBV29-1,TRBJ1-5,TGCAGCGTTGAAGAGGAGGGAGGTAAGCCCCAGCATTTT,CSVEEEGGKPQHF
NA,NA,TRBV10-3,TRBJ2-2,TGTGCCATCAGGGGGGAATTAAACACCGGGGAGCTGTTTTTT,CAIRGELNTGELFF
TRBD2,NA,TRBV27,TRBJ2-7,TGTGCCAGCAGCATTAGCGGGAGGGCCGGTTACGAGCAGTACTTC,CASSISGRAGYEQYF
NA,NA,TRBV10-3,TRBJ1-3,TGTGCCATCAGAACTGGAAACACCATATATTTT,CAIRTGNTIYF
NA,NA,TRBV27,TRBJ1-2,TGTGCCAGCAGTCCAAGGGTTGGCTATGGCTACACCTTC,CASSPRVGYGYTF
NA,NA,TRBV9,TRBJ2-5,TGTGCCAGCAGCGGAGGAGGGCCCCAAGAGACCCAGTACTTC,CASSGGGPQETQYF
NA,NA,TRBV4-2,TRBJ1-1,TGTGCCAGCAGCCAAGGTATGTTTTACGTGAACACTGAAGCTTTCTTT,CASSQGMFYVNTEAFF
TRBD1,NA,TRBV10-3,TRBJ1-2,TGTGCCATCAGTGAGTACGAGGGACAGAACTATGGCTACACCTTC,CAISEYEGQNYGYTF
NA,NA,TRBV27,TRBJ2-2,TGTGCCTCCGGGACACCCACCGGGGAGCTGTTTTTT,CASGTPTGELFF
NA,NA,TRBV30,TRBJ1-3,TGTGCCTGGAACGCGTGGGGGAAAGGAAACACCATATATTTT,CAWNAWGKGNTIYF
NA,NA,TRBV5-4,TRBJ2-1,TGTGCCAGCAGCTTGGTGTCTAGCGCATACAATGAGCAGTTCTTC,CASSLVSSAYNEQFF
NA,NA,TRBV5-1,TRBJ2-5,TGCGCCAGCAGCTTGGCGGCACGCGGGGAGACCCAGTACTTC,CASSLAARGETQYF
NA,NA,TRBV9,TRBJ2-3,TGTGCCAGCAGTCTCCATACTAGAGGTGACACAGATACGCAGTATTTT,CASSLHTRGDTDTQYF
NA,NA,TRBV27,TRBJ2-7,TGTGCCAGCAGTTTAGGGGGCTACGAGCAGTACTTC,CASSLGGYEQYF
NA,few,TRBV6-6,TRBJ1-4,TGTGCCAGCAGACCCGACACCAGAAGAAGTGAAAAACTGTTTTTT,CASRPDTRRSEKLFF
NA,NA,TRBV12-5,TRBJ1-1,TGTGCTAGTGGTTCCGGGAGCCTGAACACTGAAGCTTTCTTT,CASGSGSLNTEAFF
NA,NA,TRBV15,TRBJ1-3,TGTGCCACCAGCAGAGGCAACACGGGAAACACCATATATTTT,CATSRGNTGNTIYF
NA,NA,TRBV20-1,TRBJ2-5,TGCAGTGCTAGTGGGGGGACCCAGTACTTC,CSASGGTQYF
TRBD2,NA,TRBV10-3,TRBJ2-1,TGTGCCACCCTACGAGGGTCCAGCGGGAGTGTAGGGGAGCAGTTCTTC,CATLRGSSGSVGEQFF
NA,NA,TRBV18,TRBJ2-1,TGTGCCAGCTCTCGCCAGCCGAGCTCCTACAATGAGCAGTTCTTC,CASSRQPSSYNEQFF
NA,NA,TRBV28,TRBJ1-2,TGTGCCAGCAGTTTAACGGCGATCAGGAAAAATGGCTACACCTTC,CASSLTAIRKNGYTF
TRBD2,NA,TRBV13,TRBJ2-7,TGTGCCAGCAGCTCCAAGTACAGCGGGGAAGACGGGTACGAGCAGTACTTC,CASSSKYSGEDGYEQYF
NA,NA,TRBV27,TRBJ2-7,TGTGCCAGCAGTTGGTTTGGGCCCTCCTACGAGCAGTACTTC,CASSWFGPSYEQYF
NA,NA,TRBV10-3,TRBJ2-7,TGTGCCACGATGGGGGCAGAAACTAACTCCTACGAGCAGTACTTC,CATMGAETNSYEQYF
NA,once,TRBV29-1,TRBJ1-2,TGCAGCGTTCAGACATTGGGAGGTGGCTACACCTTC,CSVQTLGGGYTF
TRBD1,NA,TRBV5-6,TRBJ1-2,TGTGCCAGCAGCGGGACAGCCCGCTATGGCTACACCTTC,CASSGTARYGYTF
NA,NA,TRBV16,TRBJ1-4,TGTGCCAGCAGCCGAAGGCAGGGGAATGAAAAACTGTTTTTT,CASSRRQGNEKLFF
NA,NA,TRBV20-1,TRBJ1-1,TGCAGTGCTCGCAGGGTGAGTGAAGCTTTCTTT,CSARRVSEAFF
NA,few,TRBV11-2,TRBJ2-7,TGTGCCAGCAGCCCCCAGCTAGCGAGGGTCGAGCAGTACTTC,CASSPQLARVEQYF
TRBD1,NA,TRBV25-1,TRBJ1-2,TGTGCCAGCAGTGTTACAGGGGCCCTCTATGGCTACACCTTC,CASSVTGALYGYTF
NA,NA,TRBV7-2,TRBJ2-1,TGTGCCAGCAGCCCCCTCTCCCGTATACCCGAGCAGTTCTTC,CASSPLSRIPEQFF
TRBD2,NA,TRBV5-5,TRBJ2-7,TGTGCCAGCAGCTACCCAACCCCGGGACTAGCGGGAAGGCAGTACTTC,CASSYPTPGLAGRQYF
NA,NA,TRBV5-1,TRBJ2-1,TGCGCCAGCAGCTCGGGCGGGAAGGGTGAGCAGTTCTTC,CASSSGGKGEQFF
NA,NA,TRBV27,TRBJ1-5,TGTGCCAGCAGTTCCGGGACGGGAAGAAATCAGCCCCAGCATTTT,CASSSGTGRNQPQHF
NA,many,TRBV2,TRBJ1-5,TGTGCCAGCAGTAAGGACAGTCCGCAGCCCCAGCATTTT,CASSKDSPQPQHF
TRBD1,NA,TRBV11-2,TRBJ1-4,TGTGCCAGCAGCTCCTTGACAGGGAGAACCCAAAAACTGTTTTTT,CASSSLTGRTQKLFF